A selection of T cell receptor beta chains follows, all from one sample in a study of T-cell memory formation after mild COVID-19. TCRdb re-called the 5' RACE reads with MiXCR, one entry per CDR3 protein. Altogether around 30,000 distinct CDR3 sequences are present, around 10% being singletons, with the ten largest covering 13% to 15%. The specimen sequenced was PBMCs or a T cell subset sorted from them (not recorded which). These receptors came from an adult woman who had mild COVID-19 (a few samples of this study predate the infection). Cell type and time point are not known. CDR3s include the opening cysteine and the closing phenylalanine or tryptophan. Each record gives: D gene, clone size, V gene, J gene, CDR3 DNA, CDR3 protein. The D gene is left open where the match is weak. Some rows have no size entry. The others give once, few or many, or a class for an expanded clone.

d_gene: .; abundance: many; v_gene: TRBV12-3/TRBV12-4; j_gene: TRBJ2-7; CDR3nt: TGTGCCAGCAGCCCCTTCGAGGTGACCACCTACGAGCAGTACTTC; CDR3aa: CASSPFEVTTYEQYF
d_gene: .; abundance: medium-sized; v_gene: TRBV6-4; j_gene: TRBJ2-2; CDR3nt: TGTGCCAGCAGTGGACAGTCCACCGGGGAGCTGTTTTTT; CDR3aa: CASSGQSTGELFF
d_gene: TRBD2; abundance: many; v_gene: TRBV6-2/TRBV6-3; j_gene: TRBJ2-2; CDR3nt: TGTGCCAGCAGTTTTCGACTAGCGGGAGGGCCCGGGGAGCTGTTTTTT; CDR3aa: CASSFRLAGGPGELFF
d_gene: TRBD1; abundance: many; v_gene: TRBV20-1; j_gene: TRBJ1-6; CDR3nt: TGCAGTGTGATGCCGGGGACAGTATATTCACCCCTCCACTTT; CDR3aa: CSVMPGTVYSPLHF
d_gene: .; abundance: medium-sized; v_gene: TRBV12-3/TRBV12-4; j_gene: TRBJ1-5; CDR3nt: TGTGCCAGCAGTGCAACAGGGCCGAATCAGCCCCAGCATTTT; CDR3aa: CASSATGPNQPQHF
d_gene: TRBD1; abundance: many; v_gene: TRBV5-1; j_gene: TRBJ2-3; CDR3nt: TGCGCCAGCAGCTTGGGACAGGGGAGAAGCACAGATACGCAGTATTTT; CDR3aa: CASSLGQGRSTDTQYF
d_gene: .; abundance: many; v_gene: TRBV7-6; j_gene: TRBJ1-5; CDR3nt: TGTGCCAGCAGCCTGACTGGAAGTAGCAATCAGCCCCAGCATTTT; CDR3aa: CASSLTGSSNQPQHF
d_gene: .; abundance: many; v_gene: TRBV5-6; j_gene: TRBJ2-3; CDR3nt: TGTGCCAGCAGCCCGGACAGTGATACGCAGTATTTT; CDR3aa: CASSPDSDTQYF
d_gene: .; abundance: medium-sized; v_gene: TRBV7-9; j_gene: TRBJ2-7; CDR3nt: TGTGCCAGCAGCTTAGTTTTAACAGACTACGAGCAGTACTTC; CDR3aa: CASSLVLTDYEQYF
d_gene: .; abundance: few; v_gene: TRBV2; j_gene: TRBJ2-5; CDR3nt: TGTGCCAGCAGTGGCTTGAGGAGGGGAGAGACCCAGTACTTC; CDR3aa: CASSGLRRGETQYF
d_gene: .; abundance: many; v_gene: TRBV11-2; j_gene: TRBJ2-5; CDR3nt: TGTGCCAGCAGCCCTCCCGGGACTCAAGAGACCCAGTACTTC; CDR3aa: CASSPPGTQETQYF
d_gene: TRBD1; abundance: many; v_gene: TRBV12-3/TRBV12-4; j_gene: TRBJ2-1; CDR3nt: TGTGCCAGCAGTTTCCGACAGGGGGCGAGTGAGCAGTTCTTC; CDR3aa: CASSFRQGASEQFF
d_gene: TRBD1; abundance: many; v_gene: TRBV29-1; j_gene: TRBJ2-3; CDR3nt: TGCAGCGGCCGTAAGGGGGCTTCTAGCACAGATACGCAGTATTTT; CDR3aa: CSGRKGASSTDTQYF
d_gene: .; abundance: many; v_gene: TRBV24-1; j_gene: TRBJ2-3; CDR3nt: TGTGCCACCAGTGATTTAGGCCCCACAGATACGCAGTATTTT; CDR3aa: CATSDLGPTDTQYF
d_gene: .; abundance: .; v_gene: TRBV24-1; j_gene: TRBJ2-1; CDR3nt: TGTGCCACCAGTGATTCCAGCAGGGGTGAGCAGTTCTTC; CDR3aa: CATSDSSRGEQFF
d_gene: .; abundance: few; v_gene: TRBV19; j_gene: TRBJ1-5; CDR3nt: TGTGCCAGTAGTACCTACTCCGGGACGGTGAATCAGCCCCAGCATTTT; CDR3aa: CASSTYSGTVNQPQHF
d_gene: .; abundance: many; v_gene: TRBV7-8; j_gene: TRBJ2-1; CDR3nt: TGTGCCAGCAGCCCTGACTCCGGTGAGCAGTTCTTC; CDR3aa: CASSPDSGEQFF
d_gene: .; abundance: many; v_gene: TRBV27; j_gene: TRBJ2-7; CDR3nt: TGTGCCAGCAGTTTATCGCCAGGCCCCCTAGATGAGCAGTACTTC; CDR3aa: CASSLSPGPLDEQYF
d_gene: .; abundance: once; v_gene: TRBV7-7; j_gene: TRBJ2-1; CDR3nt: TGTGCTAGCAGCTTATCGGCAGACGGCTACTACAATGAGCAGTTCTTC; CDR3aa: CASSLSADGYYNEQFF
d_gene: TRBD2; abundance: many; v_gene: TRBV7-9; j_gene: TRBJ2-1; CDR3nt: TGTGCCAGCAGCTTCGGACTAGCGGGAGTATATGAGCAGTTCTTC; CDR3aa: CASSFGLAGVYEQFF
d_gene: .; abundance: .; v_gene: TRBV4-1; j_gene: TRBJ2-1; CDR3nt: TGCGCCAGCAGCCAAGATACCTACAATGAGCAGTTCTTC; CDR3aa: CASSQDTYNEQFF
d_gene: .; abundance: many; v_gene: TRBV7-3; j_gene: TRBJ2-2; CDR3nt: TGTGCCAGCAGCTTCTACGGTGGCCCCGGGGAGCTGTTTTTT; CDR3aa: CASSFYGGPGELFF
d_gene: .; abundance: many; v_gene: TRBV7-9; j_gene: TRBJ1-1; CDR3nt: TGTGCCAGCAGCTGGGACAATCCGAACACTGAAGCTTTCTTT; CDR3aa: CASSWDNPNTEAFF
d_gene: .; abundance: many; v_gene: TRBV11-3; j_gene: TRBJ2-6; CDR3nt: TGTGCCAGCAGCTTGACAGGGACTAGCTCTGGGGCCAACGTCCTGACTTTC; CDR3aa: CASSLTGTSSGANVLTF
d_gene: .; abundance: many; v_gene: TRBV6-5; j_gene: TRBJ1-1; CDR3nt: TGTGCCAGCAGTTACCAGGGTTCGGCTGAAGCTCTCTTT; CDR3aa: CASSYQGSAEALF
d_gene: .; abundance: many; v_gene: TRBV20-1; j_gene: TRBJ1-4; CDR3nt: TGCAGTGCTGGTGATGGGGGTTTTAATGAAAAACTGTTTTTT; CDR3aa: CSAGDGGFNEKLFF
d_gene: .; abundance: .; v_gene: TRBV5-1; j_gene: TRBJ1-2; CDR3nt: TGCGCCAGCAGCTTGGGCGGGCAGGGCGTCAGTGGCTACACCTTC; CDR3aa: CASSLGGQGVSGYTF
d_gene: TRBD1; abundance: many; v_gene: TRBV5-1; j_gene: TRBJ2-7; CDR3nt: TGCGCCAGCAGCTGGGGGACAGCGTTTGAGGGGCAGTACTTC; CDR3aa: CASSWGTAFEGQYF
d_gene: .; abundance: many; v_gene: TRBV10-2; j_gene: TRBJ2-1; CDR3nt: TGCGCCAGCAGACTAGGCAGCCTAGGTAGTGAGCAGTTCTTC; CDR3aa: CASRLGSLGSEQFF
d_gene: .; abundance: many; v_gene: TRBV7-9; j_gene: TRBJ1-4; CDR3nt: TGTGCCAGCCAGGAAGATGAAAAACTGTTTTTT; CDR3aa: CASQEDEKLFF
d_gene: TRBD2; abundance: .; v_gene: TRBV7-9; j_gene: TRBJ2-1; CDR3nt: TGTGCCAGCAGCTTAGTGTCGGGAGGGCCCGTCAATGAGCAGTTCTTC; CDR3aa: CASSLVSGGPVNEQFF
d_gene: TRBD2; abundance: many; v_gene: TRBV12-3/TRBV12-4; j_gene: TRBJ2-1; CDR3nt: TGTGCCAGCAGTCCTAGCGGGAACCTCCGGGATGAGCAGTTCTTC; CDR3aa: CASSPSGNLRDEQFF
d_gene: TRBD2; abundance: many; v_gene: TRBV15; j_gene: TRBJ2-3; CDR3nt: TGTGCCACCGCGGTAGCGGGAGGCCCCGGAACAAAGTATTTT; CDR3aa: CATAVAGGPGTKYF
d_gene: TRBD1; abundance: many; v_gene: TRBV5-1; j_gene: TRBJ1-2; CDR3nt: TGCGCCAGCAGCTTGGGATCTTCGGGACAGAACTATGGCTACACCTTC; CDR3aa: CASSLGSSGQNYGYTF
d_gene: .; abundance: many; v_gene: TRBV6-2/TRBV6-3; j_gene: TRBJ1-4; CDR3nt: TGTGCCAGCAGTTACCTCGGAGGCCGGAATGAAAAACTGTTTTTT; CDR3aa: CASSYLGGRNEKLFF
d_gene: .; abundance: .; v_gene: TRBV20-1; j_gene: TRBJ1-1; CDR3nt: TGCAGTGCGAAAAACAGGAACGGGGACACTGAAGCTTTCTTT; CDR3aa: CSAKNRNGDTEAFF
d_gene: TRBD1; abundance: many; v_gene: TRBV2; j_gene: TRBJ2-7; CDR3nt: TGTGCCAGCAGAGAACAGGGGGGCCCCTACGAGCAGTACTTC; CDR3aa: CASREQGGPYEQYF
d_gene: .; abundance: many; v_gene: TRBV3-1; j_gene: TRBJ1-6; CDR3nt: TGTGCCAGCAGCCAAGTCCCTTTTGAACAAGCTTGGGATTCACCCCTCCACTTT; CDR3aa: CASSQVPFEQAWDSPLHF
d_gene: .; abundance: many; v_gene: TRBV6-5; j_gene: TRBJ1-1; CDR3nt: TGTGCCAGCAGTCGGGGGGGAACGAACACTGAAGCTTTCTTT; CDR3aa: CASSRGGTNTEAFF
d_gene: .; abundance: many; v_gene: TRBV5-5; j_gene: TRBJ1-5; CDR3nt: TGTGCCAGCAGCCCGGCCGGGACGGAGGTCAATCAGCCCCAGCATTTT; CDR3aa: CASSPAGTEVNQPQHF
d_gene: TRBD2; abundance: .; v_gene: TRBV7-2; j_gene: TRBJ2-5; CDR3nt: TGTGCCAGCAGCCCGGGGGGAGTATCGGGAGAGACCCAGTACTTC; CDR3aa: CASSPGGVSGETQYF
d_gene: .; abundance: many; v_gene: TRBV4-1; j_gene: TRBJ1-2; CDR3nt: TGCGCCAGCAGCCAAATACCAGCTCTGACAGGCCGCCGTGATGGCTACACCTTC; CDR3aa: CASSQIPALTGRRDGYTF
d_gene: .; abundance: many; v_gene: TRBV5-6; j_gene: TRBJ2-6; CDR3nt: TGTGCCAGCAGCTTGAGAAACAACGGAGTATCTGGGGCCAACGTCCTGACTTTC; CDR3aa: CASSLRNNGVSGANVLTF
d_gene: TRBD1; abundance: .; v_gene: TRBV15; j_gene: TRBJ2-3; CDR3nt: TGTGCCACCAGCAGAGATGTGGGACAGGGAACAGATACGCAGTATTTT; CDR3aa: CATSRDVGQGTDTQYF
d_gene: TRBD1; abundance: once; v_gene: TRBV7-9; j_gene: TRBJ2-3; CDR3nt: TGTGCCAGCAGCCCACAGGGGGGCACAGATACGCAGTATTTT; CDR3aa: CASSPQGGTDTQYF
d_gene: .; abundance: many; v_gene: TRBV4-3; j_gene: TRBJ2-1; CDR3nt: TGCGCCAGCAGCCAAGAGTACAGGGCGGACGAGCAGTTCTTC; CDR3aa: CASSQEYRADEQFF
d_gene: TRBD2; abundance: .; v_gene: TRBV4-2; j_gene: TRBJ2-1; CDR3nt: TGTGCCAGCAGCCAAGAGCGGGGGGGCTACAATGAGCAGTTCTTC; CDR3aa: CASSQERGGYNEQFF
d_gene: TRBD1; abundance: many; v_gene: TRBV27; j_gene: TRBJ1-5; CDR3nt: TGTGCCAGCAGTCCCAACAGGGGTGGTAGCAATCAGCCCCAGCATTTT; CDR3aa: CASSPNRGGSNQPQHF
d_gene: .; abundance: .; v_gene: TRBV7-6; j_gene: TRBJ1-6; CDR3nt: TGTGCCAGCAGCTTGGCAGGGGAGGATTCACCCCTCCACTTT; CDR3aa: CASSLAGEDSPLHF
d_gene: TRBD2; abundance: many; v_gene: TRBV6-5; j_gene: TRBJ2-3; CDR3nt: TGTGCCAGCAGTCAGTCGGGACTAACCGGCGATACGCAGTATTTT; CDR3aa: CASSQSGLTGDTQYF